This TCR beta chain was recovered during a study of shared clonotypes between healthy human individuals. Study-level points and caveats: Owing to a small donor count, the genetic and exposure-history diversity represented was limited. Incompleteness in sorted-subset sequencing, despite large depth, was shown by rarefaction. The expectation was that sequencing depth would affect clonotype sharing among donors. Some naive CD4 clonotypes, around 4.7%, turned up in common across a handful of donors.

Profiling relied on immunoSEQ multiplex PCR, and the TCRdb table lists in-frame clones only, not all of them. The data hold about 680,000 clones, with approximately 90% observed a single time. The CDR3 contains 13 residues. The V end was cut by 2 bases, the J end by 6 bases, with 9 bases between. CDR1 SGHVS and CDR2 FNYEAQ come from the germline V gene. CD45RO-negative, CCR7-selected cells formed the naive CD8 fraction, which excluded terminally differentiated effector memory CD45RA+ cells. The sample holds one count of this clone. Its antigen is still unknown. Sequencing was done on a sample of naive CD8+ T cells sorted from blood. The TCR originated in a man aged 25-40 years in good health. The rearrangement joins TRBV7-6 to TRBJ2-3; a weak D match, TRBD2 (6 bases). CDR3 sequence (DNA): TGTGCCAGCAGCTTATACGGAGGGGATACGCAGTATTTT. This codes for CASSLYGGDTQYF.